This is a list of T cell receptor beta chains from one sample in a study of chemoradiotherapy in HPV16-positive cancers. Clones were read by immunoSEQ multiplex PCR, and TCRdb kept only the in-frame ones, dropping some. Among 1,500 to 2,000 clones listed, 60% to 80% were seen once. Material: tumor tissue, obtained from a patient who underwent chemoradiotherapy. Every receptor here comes from a human donor with HPV-associated anogenital cancer. Both conserved end residues are part of each CDR3. D genes are given only for firm matches. Size tells how often a clone was seen (once, few, many) or the class of an expanded clone, and some rows leave it out.

V: TRBV5-1
D: .
J: TRBJ2-5
size: .
CDR3: CASSLSPGEEETQYF

V: TRBV7-9
D: .
J: TRBJ1-1
size: .
CDR3: CASTPNGAEAFF

V: TRBV4-3
D: .
J: TRBJ2-2
size: .
CDR3: CASSQDYFPWGVGELFF

V: TRBV18
D: .
J: TRBJ1-6
size: .
CDR3: CASSPGAGSNSPLHF

V: TRBV9
D: .
J: TRBJ2-5
size: .
CDR3: CASSLGGVWETQYF

V: TRBV7-3
D: .
J: TRBJ2-5
size: once
CDR3: CASSLYGGVAAEETQYF

V: TRBV18
D: .
J: TRBJ1-1
size: once
CDR3: CASSQAGGIGTEAFF

V: TRBV9
D: .
J: TRBJ1-2
size: .
CDR3: CASSTSRDNPYGYTF

V: TRBV11-1
D: TRBD1
J: TRBJ1-2
size: .
CDR3: CASSLSPGQGNGYTF

V: TRBV5-4
D: .
J: TRBJ1-2
size: .
CDR3: CASSSRTEMGYTF

V: TRBV15
D: .
J: TRBJ2-2
size: .
CDR3: CATSTEQHTGELFF

V: TRBV2
D: TRBD1
J: TRBJ1-2
size: .
CDR3: CASSAGGRDGYTF

V: TRBV7-2
D: TRBD2
J: TRBJ2-7
size: .
CDR3: CASSLVPRGGFDEQYF

V: TRBV19
D: TRBD2
J: TRBJ2-1
size: .
CDR3: CASAYSGNNEQFF

V: TRBV9
D: .
J: TRBJ2-2
size: .
CDR3: CASSERPGVAGPTGELFF

V: TRBV13
D: TRBD1
J: TRBJ2-2
size: .
CDR3: CASSPTGGTGELFF

V: TRBV4-3
D: .
J: TRBJ2-1
size: .
CDR3: CASSQRSPGYEQFF

V: TRBV6-4
D: TRBD1
J: TRBJ2-2
size: few
CDR3: CASQDRDAGELFF

V: TRBV11-2
D: TRBD2
J: TRBJ2-1
size: .
CDR3: CASSSILAGGRNEQFF

V: TRBV18
D: .
J: TRBJ2-4
size: .
CDR3: CASSPRPRAKNIQYF

V: TRBV27
D: .
J: TRBJ1-2
size: .
CDR3: CASSFTNRLYGYTF

V: TRBV11-3
D: TRBD1
J: TRBJ2-2
size: .
CDR3: CASSLRQGGTGELFF

V: TRBV6-6
D: TRBD1
J: TRBJ2-1
size: .
CDR3: CASSSGTARGQFF

V: TRBV14
D: .
J: TRBJ2-7
size: .
CDR3: CASSLALSYEQYF

V: TRBV4-3
D: TRBD1
J: TRBJ1-2
size: .
CDR3: CASSQDSLLITGGVYGYTF

V: TRBV6-1
D: TRBD1
J: TRBJ2-1
size: .
CDR3: CASSALPGQGSQEQFF

V: TRBV7-2
D: .
J: TRBJ2-2
size: .
CDR3: CASGGTNTGELFF

V: TRBV13
D: .
J: TRBJ1-1
size: .
CDR3: CASSLDLGTEAFF

V: TRBV11-2
D: .
J: TRBJ1-2
size: few
CDR3: CASSLDGTGGYTF

V: TRBV7-3
D: TRBD2
J: TRBJ2-2
size: .
CDR3: CASSLNPLGLAGGGELFF

V: TRBV4-1
D: .
J: TRBJ2-3
size: .
CDR3: CASSHPPPADTQYF

V: TRBV11-3
D: .
J: TRBJ1-2
size: .
CDR3: CASSLTSDGYTF

V: TRBV30
D: TRBD2
J: TRBJ2-1
size: .
CDR3: CACGGRGWQFF

V: TRBV4-3
D: TRBD2
J: TRBJ2-3
size: .
CDR3: CASSQGRGGFSNTQYF

V: TRBV6-5
D: TRBD2
J: TRBJ2-3
size: once
CDR3: CASTGGRARTQYF

V: TRBV4-2
D: .
J: TRBJ2-5
size: .
CDR3: CASSQTAQETQYF

V: TRBV29-1
D: .
J: TRBJ1-1
size: few
CDR3: CSVQGLGNTEAFF

V: TRBV7-6
D: .
J: TRBJ1-1
size: .
CDR3: CASSVGTGGMNTEAFF